Listed below are T cell receptor beta chains from one sample, sequenced in a study of beta chain features in type 1 diabetes. This table comes from immunoSEQ multiplex PCR, and its TCRdb copy is limited to in-frame clones, with some not included. The sample lists some 200,000 clones, approximately 10% occurring once. Sequenced material: central memory CD4+ T cells from blood. These TCRs come from a man aged 18 to 35 in good health. The CDR3 runs from the conserved cysteine through the conserved F or W. Each record gives: V gene, D gene, clone size, J gene, CDR3 protein, CDR3 DNA. The D gene is left open where the match is weak. Part of the rows lack a size; the others show once, few, many or a class for expanded clones.

TRBV27	TRBD2	.	TRBJ2-1	CASSLFGSGSPNEQFF	TGTGCCAGCAGTTTATTTGGTAGCGGGAGCCCCAATGAGCAGTTCTTC
TRBV2	.	.	TRBJ2-2	CASSELGWGELFF	TGTGCCAGCAGTGAACTCGGTTGGGGGGAGCTGTTTTTT
TRBV10-3	TRBD2	few	TRBJ2-1	CAIRGTSGGSYNEQFF	TGTGCCATCAGAGGGACTAGCGGGGGATCCTACAATGAGCAGTTCTTC
TRBV4-2	TRBD2	.	TRBJ2-1	CASSRLTSGNIDEQFF	TGTGCCAGCAGCCGCCTGACTAGCGGGAATATCGATGAGCAGTTCTTC
TRBV5-1	.	.	TRBJ1-4	CASSLEHEKLFF	TGCGCCAGCAGCTTGGAACATGAAAAACTGTTTTTT
TRBV7-6	.	few	TRBJ2-5	CASSLASGPSAQYF	TGTGCCAGCAGCTTAGCTAGCGGTCCTTCGGCCCAGTACTTC
TRBV30	.	few	TRBJ1-5	CAWSVGIRRNQPQHF	TGTGCCTGGAGTGTGGGGATTCGTCGCAATCAGCCCCAGCATTTT
TRBV9	.	few	TRBJ1-1	CASSALAQGGTEAFF	TGTGCCAGCAGCGCCTTGGCCCAGGGCGGCACTGAAGCTTTCTTT
TRBV29-1	.	few	TRBJ1-1	CSVLGDIYMNTEAFF	TGCAGCGTTCTGGGGGACATATACATGAACACTGAAGCTTTCTTT
TRBV7-2	TRBD2	few	TRBJ2-7	CASSLQAGPSSYEQYF	TGTGCCAGCAGCTTACAAGCGGGACCGAGCTCCTACGAGCAGTACTTC
TRBV28	TRBD1	.	TRBJ2-7	CASSLPGGVYEQYF	TGTGCCAGCAGTTTGCCAGGGGGTGTCTACGAGCAGTACTTC
TRBV29-1	TRBD1	few	TRBJ1-1	CSVRQGMNTEAFF	TGCAGCGTTAGACAGGGGATGAACACTGAAGCTTTCTTT
TRBV5-4	TRBD2	few	TRBJ2-7	CASSRKLSSGVLYEQYF	TGTGCCAGCAGCCGGAAGCTTTCTAGCGGTGTTCTCTACGAGCAGTACTTC
TRBV6-1	TRBD1	.	TRBJ1-2	CASSEAGTGNYGYTF	TGTGCCAGCAGTGAAGCTGGGACAGGGAACTATGGCTACACCTTC
TRBV7-2	.	few	TRBJ2-2	CASSFRFQNTGELFF	TGTGCCAGCAGCTTCAGGTTTCAAAACACCGGGGAGCTGTTTTTT
TRBV7-9	TRBD1	few	TRBJ2-3	CASSAPGTGRSDTQYF	TGTGCCAGCAGCGCACCCGGGACAGGGAGGTCAGATACGCAGTATTTT
TRBV5-1	TRBD2	.	TRBJ2-1	CASSLSAGAYNEQFF	TGCGCCAGCAGCTTGAGTGCGGGAGCCTACAATGAGCAGTTCTTC
TRBV5-1	.	few	TRBJ2-7	CASGTGTFSYEQYF	TGCGCCAGCGGTACCGGGACCTTCTCCTACGAGCAGTACTTC
TRBV5-5	.	few	TRBJ2-7	CASSPGRTAIHEQYF	TGTGCCAGCAGCCCAGGGAGGACAGCTATCCACGAGCAGTACTTC
TRBV6-5	.	few	TRBJ2-2	CASSYLLRAGELFF	.
TRBV11-1	TRBD2	many	TRBJ2-1	CASSIWTSGASYNEQFF	TGTGCCAGCAGCATCTGGACTAGCGGAGCCTCCTACAATGAGCAGTTCTTC
TRBV2	.	few	TRBJ2-5	CASSDLGETQYF	TGTGCCAGCAGTGATTTGGGGGAGACCCAGTACTTC
TRBV5-6	TRBD2	few	TRBJ2-1	CASSKRLAGGNNEQFF	TGTGCCAGCAGCAAGCGACTAGCGGGAGGGAACAATGAGCAGTTCTTC
TRBV6-5	.	.	TRBJ1-1	CASSYNPMGGNTEAFF	TGTGCCAGCAGTTACAACCCGATGGGGGGAAACACTGAAGCTTTCTTT
TRBV7-2	.	few	TRBJ1-1	CASSSRQTTMNTEAFF	TGTGCCAGCAGCTCGCGACAGACTACCATGAACACTGAAGCTTTCTTT
TRBV6-5	.	.	TRBJ1-2	CASSYLGGYTF	TGTGCCAGCAGTTACCTCGGGGGCTACACCTTC